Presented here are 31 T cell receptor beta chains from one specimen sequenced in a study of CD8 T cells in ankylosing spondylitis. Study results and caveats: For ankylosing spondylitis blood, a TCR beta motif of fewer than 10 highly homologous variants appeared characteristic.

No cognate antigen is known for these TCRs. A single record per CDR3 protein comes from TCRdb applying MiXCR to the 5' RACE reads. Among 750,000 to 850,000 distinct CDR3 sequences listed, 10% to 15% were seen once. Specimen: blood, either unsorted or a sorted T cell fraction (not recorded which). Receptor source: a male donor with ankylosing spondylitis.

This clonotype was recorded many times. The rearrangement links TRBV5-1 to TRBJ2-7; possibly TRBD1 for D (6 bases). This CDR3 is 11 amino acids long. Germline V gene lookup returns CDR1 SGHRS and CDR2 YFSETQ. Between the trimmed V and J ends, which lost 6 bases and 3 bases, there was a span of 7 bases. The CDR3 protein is CASKDSYEQYF. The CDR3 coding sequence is TGCGCCAGCAAGGACAGCTACGAGCAGTACTTC.

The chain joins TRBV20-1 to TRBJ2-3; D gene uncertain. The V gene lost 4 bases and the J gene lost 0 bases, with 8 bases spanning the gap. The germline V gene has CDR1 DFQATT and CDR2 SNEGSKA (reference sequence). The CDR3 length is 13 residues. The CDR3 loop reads CSATSLSTDTQYF. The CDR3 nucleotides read TGCAGTGCTACCAGCCTAAGCACAGATACGCAGTATTTT.

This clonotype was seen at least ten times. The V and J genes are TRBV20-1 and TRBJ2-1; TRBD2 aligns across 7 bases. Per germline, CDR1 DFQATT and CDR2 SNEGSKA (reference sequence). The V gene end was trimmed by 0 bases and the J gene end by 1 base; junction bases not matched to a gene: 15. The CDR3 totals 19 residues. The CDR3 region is CSARDPPGRGMRSYNEQFF. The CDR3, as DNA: TGCAGTGCTAGAGATCCCCCCGGGCGGGGGATGAGGTCCTACAATGAGCAGTTCTTC.

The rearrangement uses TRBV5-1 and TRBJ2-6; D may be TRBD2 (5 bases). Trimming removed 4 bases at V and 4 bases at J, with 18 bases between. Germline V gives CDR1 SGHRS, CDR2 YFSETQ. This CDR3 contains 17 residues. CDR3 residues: CASSLSPVGSGANVLTF. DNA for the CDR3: TGCGCCAGCAGCCTGAGTCCGGTGGGGAGCGGGGCCAACGTCCTGACTTTC.

Written as DNA, the CDR3 is TGTGCCAGCAAACGGAGACTCTATGGCTACACCTTC. Amino acid sequence: CASKRRLYGYTF. This chain links TRBV6-2 or TRBV6-3 with TRBJ1-2; no clear D gene. Germline V lookup: CDR1 MNHEY, CDR2 SVGEGT. This CDR3 spans 12 amino acids. Trimming took off 7 bases at V and 4 bases at J, with 10 bases between the two ends.

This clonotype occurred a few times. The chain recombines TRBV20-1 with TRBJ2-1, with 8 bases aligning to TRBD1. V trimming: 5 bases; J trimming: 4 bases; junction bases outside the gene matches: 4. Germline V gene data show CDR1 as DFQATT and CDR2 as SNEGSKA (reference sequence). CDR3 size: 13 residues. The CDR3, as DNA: TGCAGTGCTCGACAGGGGCAGTACAATGAGCAGTTCTTC. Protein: CSARQGQYNEQFF.

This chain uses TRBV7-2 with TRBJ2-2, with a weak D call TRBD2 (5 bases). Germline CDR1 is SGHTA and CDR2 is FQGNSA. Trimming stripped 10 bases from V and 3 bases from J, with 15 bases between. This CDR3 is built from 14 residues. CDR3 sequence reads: CATRPERYTGELFF. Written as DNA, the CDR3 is TGTGCCACACGACCCGAGCGGTACACCGGGGAGCTGTTTTTT.

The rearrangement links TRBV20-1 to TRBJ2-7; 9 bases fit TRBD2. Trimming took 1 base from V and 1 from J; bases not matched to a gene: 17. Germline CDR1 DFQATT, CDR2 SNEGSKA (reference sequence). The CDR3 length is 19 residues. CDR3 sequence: CSARAQRVAGARSSYEQYF. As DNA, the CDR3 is TGCAGTGCTAGAGCTCAGCGGGTAGCGGGAGCCCGGTCTTCCTACGAGCAGTACTTC.

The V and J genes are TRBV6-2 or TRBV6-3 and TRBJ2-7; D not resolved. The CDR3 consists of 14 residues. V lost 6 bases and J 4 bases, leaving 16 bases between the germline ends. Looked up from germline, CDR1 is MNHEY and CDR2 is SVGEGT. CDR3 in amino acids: CASSRIGINYEQYF. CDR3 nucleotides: TGTGCCAGCAGCCGAATAGGGATCAATTACGAGCAGTACTTC.

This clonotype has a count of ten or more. Written as DNA, the CDR3 is TGCAGCGTTGTAGGTTTAGGGGAAGGGCAGTTCTTC. It yields the protein CSVVGLGEGQFF. The chain uses TRBV29-1 and TRBJ2-1, with a weak D call TRBD1 (5 bases). The V gene lost 4 bases and the J gene lost 12 bases, with 16 bases spanning the gap. The CDR3 loop spans 12 amino acids. Germline lookup yields CDR1 SQVTM and CDR2 ANQGSEA.

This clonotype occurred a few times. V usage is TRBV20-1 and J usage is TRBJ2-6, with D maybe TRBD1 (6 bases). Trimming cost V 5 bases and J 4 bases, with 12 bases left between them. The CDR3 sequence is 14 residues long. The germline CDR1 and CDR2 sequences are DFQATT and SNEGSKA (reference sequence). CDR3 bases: TGCAGTGCTCGACAGGTCTTGGGGGCCAACGTCCTGACTTTC. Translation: CSARQVLGANVLTF.

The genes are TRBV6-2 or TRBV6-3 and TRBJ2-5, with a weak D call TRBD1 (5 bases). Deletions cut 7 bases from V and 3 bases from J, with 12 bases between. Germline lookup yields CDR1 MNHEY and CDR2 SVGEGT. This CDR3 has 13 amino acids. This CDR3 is CASKGHVEETQYF. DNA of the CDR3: TGTGCCAGCAAAGGACATGTGGAAGAGACCCAGTACTTC.

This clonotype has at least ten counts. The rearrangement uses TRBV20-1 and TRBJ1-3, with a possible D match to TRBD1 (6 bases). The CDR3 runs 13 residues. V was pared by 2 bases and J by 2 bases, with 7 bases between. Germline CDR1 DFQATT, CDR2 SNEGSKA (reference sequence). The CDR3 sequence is CSARNRAGNTIYF. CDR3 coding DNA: TGCAGTGCTAGAAACAGGGCTGGAAACACCATATATTTT.

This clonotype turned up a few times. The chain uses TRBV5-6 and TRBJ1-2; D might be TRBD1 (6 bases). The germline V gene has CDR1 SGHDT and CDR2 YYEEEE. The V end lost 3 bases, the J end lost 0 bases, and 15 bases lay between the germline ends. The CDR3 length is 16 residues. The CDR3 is CASSSPGQATNYGYTF. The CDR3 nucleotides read TGTGCCAGCAGCTCCCCGGGACAAGCAACTAACTATGGCTACACCTTC.

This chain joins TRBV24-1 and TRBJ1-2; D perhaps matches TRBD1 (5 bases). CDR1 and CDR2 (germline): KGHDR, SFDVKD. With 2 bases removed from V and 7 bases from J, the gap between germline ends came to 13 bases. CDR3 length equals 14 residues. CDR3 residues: CATSDWRGETGYTF. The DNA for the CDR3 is TGTGCCACCAGTGATTGGAGAGGGGAAACTGGCTACACCTTC.

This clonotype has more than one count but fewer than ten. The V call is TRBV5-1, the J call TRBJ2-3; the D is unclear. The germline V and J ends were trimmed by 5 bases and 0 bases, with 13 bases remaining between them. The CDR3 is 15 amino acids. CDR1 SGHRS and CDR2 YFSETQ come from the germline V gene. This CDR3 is CASRELRTSTDTQYF. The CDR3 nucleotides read TGCGCCAGCAGGGAACTTAGAACTAGCACAGATACGCAGTATTTT. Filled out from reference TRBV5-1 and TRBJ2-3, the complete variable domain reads KAGVTQTPRYLIKTRGQQVTLSCSPISGHRSVSWYQQTPGQGLQFLFEYFSETQRNKGNFPGRFSGRQFSNSRSEMNVSTLELGDSALYLCASRELRTSTDTQYFGPGTRLTVL.

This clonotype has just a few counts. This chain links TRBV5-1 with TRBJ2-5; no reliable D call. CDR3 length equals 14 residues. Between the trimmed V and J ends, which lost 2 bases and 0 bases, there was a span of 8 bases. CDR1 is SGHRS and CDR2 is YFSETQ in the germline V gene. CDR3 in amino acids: CASSFMSNQETQYF. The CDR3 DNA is TGCGCCAGCAGCTTCATGTCCAACCAAGAGACCCAGTACTTC.

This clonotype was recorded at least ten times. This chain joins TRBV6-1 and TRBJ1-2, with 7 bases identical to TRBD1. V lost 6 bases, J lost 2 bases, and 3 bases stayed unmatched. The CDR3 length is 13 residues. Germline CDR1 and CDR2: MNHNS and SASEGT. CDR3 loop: CASSGQENYGYTF. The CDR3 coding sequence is TGTGCCAGCAGCGGACAGGAAAACTATGGCTACACCTTC.

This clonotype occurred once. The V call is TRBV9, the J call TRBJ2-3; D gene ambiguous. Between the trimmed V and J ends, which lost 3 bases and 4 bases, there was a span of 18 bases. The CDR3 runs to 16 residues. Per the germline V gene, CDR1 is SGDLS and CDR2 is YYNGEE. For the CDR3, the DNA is TGTGCCAGCAGCGCACTATACAGATCCCAGTCAGATACGCAGTATTTT. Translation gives CASSALYRSQSDTQYF.

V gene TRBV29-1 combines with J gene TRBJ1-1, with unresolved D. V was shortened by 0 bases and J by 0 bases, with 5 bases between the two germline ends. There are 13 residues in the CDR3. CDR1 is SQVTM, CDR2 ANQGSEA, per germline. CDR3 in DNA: TGCAGCGTTGAAGAATATGTGAACACTGAAGCTTTCTTT. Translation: CSVEEYVNTEAFF.

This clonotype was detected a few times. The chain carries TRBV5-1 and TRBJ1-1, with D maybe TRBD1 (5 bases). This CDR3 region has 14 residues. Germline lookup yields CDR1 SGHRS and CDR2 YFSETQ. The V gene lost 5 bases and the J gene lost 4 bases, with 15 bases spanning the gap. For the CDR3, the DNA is TGCGCCAGCAGGCCCGGGACTTCGGGCACTGAAGCTTTCTTT. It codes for CASRPGTSGTEAFF.

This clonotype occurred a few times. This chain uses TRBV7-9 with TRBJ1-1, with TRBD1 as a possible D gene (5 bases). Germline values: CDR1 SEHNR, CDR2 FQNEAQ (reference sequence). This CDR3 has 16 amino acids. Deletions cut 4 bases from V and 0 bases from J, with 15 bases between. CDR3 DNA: TGTGCCAGCAGCTCAGGACACTTTCTTATGAACACTGAAGCTTTCTTT. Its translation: CASSSGHFLMNTEAFF.

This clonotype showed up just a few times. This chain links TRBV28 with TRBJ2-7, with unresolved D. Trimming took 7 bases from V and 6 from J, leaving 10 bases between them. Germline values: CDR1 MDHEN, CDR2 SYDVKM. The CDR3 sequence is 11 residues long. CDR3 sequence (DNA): TGTGCCAGCAACGGCCCACTCGAGCAGTACTTC. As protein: CASNGPLEQYF.

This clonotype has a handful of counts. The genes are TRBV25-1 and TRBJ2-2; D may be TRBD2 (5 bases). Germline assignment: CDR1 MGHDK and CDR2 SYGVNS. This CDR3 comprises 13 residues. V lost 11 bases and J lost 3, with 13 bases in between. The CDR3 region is CACIGKYTGELFF. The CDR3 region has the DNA TGTGCCTGCATCGGGAAATACACCGGGGAGCTGTTTTTT.

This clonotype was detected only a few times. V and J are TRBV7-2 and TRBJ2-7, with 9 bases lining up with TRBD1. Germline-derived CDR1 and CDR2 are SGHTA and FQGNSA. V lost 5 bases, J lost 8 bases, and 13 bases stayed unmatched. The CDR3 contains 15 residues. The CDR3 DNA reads TGTGCCAGCAGCCCCGGCACAGGGGGCGCATACAAGCAGTACTTC. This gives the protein CASSPGTGGAYKQYF.

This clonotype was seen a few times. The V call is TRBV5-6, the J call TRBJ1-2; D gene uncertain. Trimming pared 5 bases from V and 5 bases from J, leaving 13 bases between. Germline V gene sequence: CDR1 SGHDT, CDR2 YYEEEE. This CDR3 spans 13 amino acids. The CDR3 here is CASSFLGEYGYTF. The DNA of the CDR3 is TGTGCCAGCAGTTTTTTAGGAGAATATGGCTACACCTTC.

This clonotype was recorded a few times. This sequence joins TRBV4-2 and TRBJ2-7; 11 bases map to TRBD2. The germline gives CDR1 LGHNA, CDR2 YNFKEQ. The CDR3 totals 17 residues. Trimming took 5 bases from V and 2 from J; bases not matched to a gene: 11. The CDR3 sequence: CASSRGLADTSTYEQYF. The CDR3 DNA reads TGTGCCAGCAGCAGGGGACTAGCGGATACCTCAACCTACGAGCAGTACTTC.

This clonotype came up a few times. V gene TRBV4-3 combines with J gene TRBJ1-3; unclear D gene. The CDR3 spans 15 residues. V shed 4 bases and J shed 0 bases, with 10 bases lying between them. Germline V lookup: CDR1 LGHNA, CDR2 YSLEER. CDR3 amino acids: CASSLTAPSGNTIYF. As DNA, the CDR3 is TGCGCCAGCAGCCTCACTGCTCCCTCTGGAAACACCATATATTTT.

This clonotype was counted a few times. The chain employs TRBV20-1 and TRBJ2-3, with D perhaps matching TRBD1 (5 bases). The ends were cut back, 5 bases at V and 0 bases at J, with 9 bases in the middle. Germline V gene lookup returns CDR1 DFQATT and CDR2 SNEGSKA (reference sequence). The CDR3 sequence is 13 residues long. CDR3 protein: CSAGRASTDTQYF. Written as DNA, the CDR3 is TGCAGTGCTGGCAGGGCTAGCACAGATACGCAGTATTTT.

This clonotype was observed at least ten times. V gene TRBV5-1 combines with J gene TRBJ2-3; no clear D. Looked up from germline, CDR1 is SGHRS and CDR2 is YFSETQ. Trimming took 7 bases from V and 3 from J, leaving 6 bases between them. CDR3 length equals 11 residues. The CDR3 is CASGTTDTQYF. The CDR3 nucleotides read TGCGCCAGCGGCACAACAGATACGCAGTATTTT.

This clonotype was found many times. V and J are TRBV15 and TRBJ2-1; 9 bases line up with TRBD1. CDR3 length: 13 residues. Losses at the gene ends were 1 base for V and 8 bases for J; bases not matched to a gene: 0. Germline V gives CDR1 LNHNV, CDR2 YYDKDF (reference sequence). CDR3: CATSRGTGDEQFF. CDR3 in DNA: TGTGCCACCAGCAGAGGGACAGGGGATGAGCAGTTCTTC.